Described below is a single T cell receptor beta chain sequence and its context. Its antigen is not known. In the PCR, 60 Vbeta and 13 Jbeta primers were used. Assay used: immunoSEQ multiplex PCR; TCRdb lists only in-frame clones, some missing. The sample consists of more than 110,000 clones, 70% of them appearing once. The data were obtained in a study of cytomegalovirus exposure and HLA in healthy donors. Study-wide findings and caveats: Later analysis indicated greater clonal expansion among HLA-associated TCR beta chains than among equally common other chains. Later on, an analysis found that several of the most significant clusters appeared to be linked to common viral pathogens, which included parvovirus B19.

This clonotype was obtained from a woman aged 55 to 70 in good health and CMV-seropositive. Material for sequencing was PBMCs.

Here the CDR3 DNA reads TGTGCTAGTGGCTCCGGACAGGGGGAGACAGATACGCAGTATTTT. Translation: CASGSGQGETDTQYF. The gene calls are TRBV12-5 and TRBJ2-3; TRBD1 agrees at 10 bases. The CDR3 is 15 residues long. Germline V CDR1 and CDR2: LGHNT, FRNRAP. V was pared by 6 bases and J by 3 bases, with 6 bases of the junction left unmatched.